Sequencing of this TCR beta chain was carried out in a study of T cells in Graves' hyperthyroidism and ophthalmopathy. RNA transcripts provided the source from which TCR beta CDR3 regions were amplified. HTBI primers were used for first-round RT-PCR of the TCR CDR3. MiXCR, run by TCRdb on the multiplex PCR reads, gives a single entry per CDR3 protein. Of about 300,000 distinct CDR3 sequences in the sample, roughly 19% were seen once. At least ten counts were recorded for this clonotype. No antigen is known for it. This CDR3 region has 15 residues. Germline V lookup: CDR1 MRHNA, CDR2 SNTAGT. V lost 6 bases and J lost 5; bases outside the gene matches: 8. Findings of the study overall: Clonotypes that were expanded in thyroid above 0.001 mostly appeared in blood too.

Specimen: blood. This clonotype was sampled from a man aged 45 to 65 with Graves' ophthalmopathy. The V gene is TRBV6-4, the J gene TRBJ2-2, with TRBD1 matching 8 bases. The CDR3 sequence: CASSSGGVGTGELFF. The CDR3 DNA reads TGTGCCAGCAGCTCAGGGGGCGTAGGAACCGGGGAGCTGTTTTTT.